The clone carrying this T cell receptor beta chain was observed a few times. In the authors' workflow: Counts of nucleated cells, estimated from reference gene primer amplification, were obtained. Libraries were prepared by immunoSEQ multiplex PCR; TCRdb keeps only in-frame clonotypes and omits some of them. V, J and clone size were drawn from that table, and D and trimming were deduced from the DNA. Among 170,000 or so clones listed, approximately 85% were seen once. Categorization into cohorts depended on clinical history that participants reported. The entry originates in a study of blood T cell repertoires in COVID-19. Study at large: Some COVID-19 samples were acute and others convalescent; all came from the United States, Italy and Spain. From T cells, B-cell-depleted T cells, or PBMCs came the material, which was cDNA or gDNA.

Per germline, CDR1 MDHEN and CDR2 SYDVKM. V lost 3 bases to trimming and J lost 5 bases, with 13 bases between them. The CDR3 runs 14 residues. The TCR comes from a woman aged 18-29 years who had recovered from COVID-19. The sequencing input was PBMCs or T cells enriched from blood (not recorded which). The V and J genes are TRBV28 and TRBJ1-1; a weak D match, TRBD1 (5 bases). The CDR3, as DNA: TGTGCCAGCAGTTTGGGACTTTTATTGACTGAAGCTTTCTTT. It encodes CASSLGLLLTEAFF.